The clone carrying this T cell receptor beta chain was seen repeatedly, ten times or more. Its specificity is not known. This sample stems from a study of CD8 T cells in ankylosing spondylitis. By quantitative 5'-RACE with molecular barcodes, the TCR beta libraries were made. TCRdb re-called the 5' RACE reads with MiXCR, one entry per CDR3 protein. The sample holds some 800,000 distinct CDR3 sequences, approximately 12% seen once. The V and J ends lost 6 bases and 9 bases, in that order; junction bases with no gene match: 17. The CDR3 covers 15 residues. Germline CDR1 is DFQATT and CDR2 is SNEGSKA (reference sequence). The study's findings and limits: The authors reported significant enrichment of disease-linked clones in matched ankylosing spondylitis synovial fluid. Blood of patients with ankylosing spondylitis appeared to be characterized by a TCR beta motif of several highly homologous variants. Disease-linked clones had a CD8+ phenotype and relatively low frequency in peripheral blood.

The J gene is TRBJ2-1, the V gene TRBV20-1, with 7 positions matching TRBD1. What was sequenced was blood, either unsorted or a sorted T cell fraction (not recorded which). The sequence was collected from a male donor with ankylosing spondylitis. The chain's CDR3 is CSAPTGRSTKGEQFF. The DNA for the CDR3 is TGCAGTGCACCGACAGGGCGATCTACTAAGGGTGAGCAGTTCTTC.